Each of the 7 T cell receptor beta chains below was sequenced from the same sample in a study of chemoradiotherapy in HPV16-positive cancers. Sequencing was performed with immunoSEQ multiplex PCR; in TCRdb, only in-frame clones are kept and a portion is missing. The sample has 30,000 to 45,000 clones; around four fifths are singletons. This specimen consisted of blood, obtained from a patient who underwent chemoradiotherapy. The source of these receptors is a human donor with HPV-associated anogenital cancer.

The chain has TRBV5-1 and TRBJ1-1; D is undetermined. This CDR3 spans 14 amino acids. The V gene's germline CDR1 is SGHRS and CDR2 YFSETQ. Trimming took 4 bases from V and 0 from J, leaving 10 bases between them. The CDR3 region has the DNA TGCGCCAGCAGCCAACCCCCTGTGAACACTGAAGCTTTCTTT. Protein product: CASSQPPVNTEAFF.

The chain carries TRBV6-5 and TRBJ2-3; maybe TRBD1 (6 bases). CDR3 length equals 13 residues. V was pared by 5 bases and J by 10 bases, with 16 bases between. Germline V lookup: CDR1 MNHEY, CDR2 SVGAGI. CDR3 region: CASSRVAQGPQYF. The CDR3 DNA sequence: TGTGCCAGCAGTAGGGTCGCGCAGGGGCCGCAGTATTTT.

The CDR3 DNA reads TGCGCCAGCAGCCAAGTATTTCGGGAGTACCCCCTCCACTTT. Its protein is CASSQVFREYPLHF. The chain employs TRBV4-3 and TRBJ1-6; no clear D gene. The germline V gene has CDR1 LGHNA and CDR2 YSLEER. CDR3 length equals 14 residues. V lost 1 base, J lost 13 bases, and 14 bases lay in between.

This chain links TRBV18 with TRBJ2-7; D might be TRBD1 or TRBD2, each matching 5 bases. CDR1 is KGHSH, CDR2 LQKENI, per germline. V lost 3 bases to trimming and J lost 3 bases, with 12 bases between them. The length of the CDR3 is 14 residues. The CDR3: CASSPGREDYEQYF. DNA of the CDR3: TGTGCCAGCTCACCGGGACGGGAAGACTACGAGCAGTACTTC.

As for this clone: An end of the junction does not agree with germline; a read error may underlie this. This chain connects TRBV6-6 to TRBJ1-4, with 8 bases identical to TRBD1. CDR3 length: 13 residues. Germline CDR1 reads MNHNY; CDR2 reads SVGAGI (reference sequence). This chain's CDR3 is CASSYLLRQGMVF. In DNA form, the CDR3 reads TGTGCCAGCAGTTACTTATTACGACAGGGGATGGTTTTT.

This rearrangement joins TRBV9 to TRBJ1-4; D call uncertain. The V and J ends lost 0 bases and 5 bases respectively, with 8 bases between them. The germline V gene encodes CDR1 SGDLS and CDR2 YYNGEE. The CDR3 totals 14 residues. The CDR3 protein is CASSVGGRNEKLFF. The CDR3 region has the DNA TGTGCCAGCAGCGTAGGAGGACGGAATGAAAAACTGTTTTTT.

V usage is TRBV25-1 and J usage is TRBJ2-1; a possible D gene is TRBD2 (5 bases). Between the trimmed V and J ends, which lost 3 bases and 4 bases, there was a span of 13 bases. This CDR3 is 15 amino acids long. CDR1 and CDR2 from the germline V gene are MGHDK and SYGVNS. CDR3 region: CASSDMEAAYNEQFF. In DNA, the CDR3 is TGTGCCAGCAGTGATATGGAAGCGGCGTACAATGAGCAGTTCTTC.